The 2 T cell receptor beta chains given below trace back to one sample, sequenced in a study of Ad26.COV2.S vaccination and SARS-CoV-2 variants. TCRdb's table, derived via immunoSEQ multiplex PCR, lists solely in-frame clones and lacks some. The data contain around 320,000 clones, roughly 86% of them singletons. Described treatment: about 20 received Ad26.COV2.S at low or high dose, single or two shots; 5 received placebo; per-sample allocation not given. After the first vaccine or placebo injection, samples were drawn on day 63. The specimen was peripheral blood, collected in a trial of Ad26.COV2.S vaccine versus placebo. The source is a person aged 18-60 years who received the Ad26.COV2.S COVID-19 vaccine or a placebo.

The V gene is TRBV6-5, the J gene TRBJ1-1; D remains ambiguous. V was cut by 5 bases and J by 1 base, with 11 bases left in between. Germline V gene lookup returns CDR1 MNHEY and CDR2 SVGAGI. This CDR3 has 14 amino acids. Here the CDR3 reads CASSRLRENTEAFF. The CDR3 DNA sequence: TGTGCCAGCAGTCGTCTAAGGGAGAACACTGAAGCTTTCTTT.

The chain carries TRBV30 and TRBJ1-1; possibly TRBD1 for D (5 bases). This CDR3 is 12 amino acids long. Deletions cut 5 bases from V and 0 bases from J, with 7 bases between. Germline V gene data show CDR1 as GTSNPN and CDR2 as SVGIG (reference sequence). In DNA form, the CDR3 reads TGTGCCTGGGACAGACTGAACACTGAAGCTTTCTTT. It codes for CAWDRLNTEAFF.